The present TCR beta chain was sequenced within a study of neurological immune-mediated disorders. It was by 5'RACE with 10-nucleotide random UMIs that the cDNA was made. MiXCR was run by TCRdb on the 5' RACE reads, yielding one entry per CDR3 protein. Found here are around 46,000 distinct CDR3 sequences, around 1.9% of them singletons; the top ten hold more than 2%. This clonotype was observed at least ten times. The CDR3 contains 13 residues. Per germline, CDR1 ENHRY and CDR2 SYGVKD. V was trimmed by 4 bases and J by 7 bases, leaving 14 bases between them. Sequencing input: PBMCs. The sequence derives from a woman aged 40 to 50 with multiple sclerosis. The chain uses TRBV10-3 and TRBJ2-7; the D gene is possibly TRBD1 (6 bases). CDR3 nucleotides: TGTGCCATCAGTGGGCAGGGGCCCAAGGAGCAGTACTTC. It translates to CAISGQGPKEQYF.